This TCR beta chain was sequenced in a study of blood T cell repertoires in COVID-19. Overall study context: Whether acute or convalescent, the COVID-19 samples came from the United States, Italy and Spain. The cDNA or gDNA used as material had been derived from T cells, B-cell-depleted T cells, or PBMCs.

In the original processing: For nucleated cells, counts were estimated from reference gene primer amplification. The assay was immunoSEQ multiplex PCR, and TCRdb's table has in-frame clones only and misses some. The V and J calls and clone size were taken over from that table, and D and trimming were inferred from the DNA. Of about 50,000 clones in the sample, about 83% are singletons; the top ten hold approximately 2%. The CDR3 contains 15 residues. Germline CDR1 SEHNR, CDR2 FQNEAQ (reference sequence). With 0 bases clipped from V and 3 bases from J, the junction kept 2 bases outside the gene matches.

Sample: peripheral blood. The chain recombines TRBV7-9 with TRBJ1-2; 9 bases are a match to TRBD1. The sequence was collected from an older woman with acute or convalescent COVID-19. In DNA, the CDR3 is TGTGCCAGCAGCTTAGCCGGACAGGGGCACTATGGCTACACCTTC. This sequence encodes CASSLAGQGHYGYTF. Full variable domain (missing parts from reference TRBV7-9 and TRBJ1-2): DTGVSQNPRHKITKRGQNVTFRCDPISEHNRLYWYRQTLGQGPEFLTYFQNEAQLEKSRLLSDRFSAERPKGSFSTLEIQRTEQGDSAMYLCASSLAGQGHYGYTFGSGTRLTVV.